This note documents a single TCR beta chain sequence. The antigen is not known. All of the isolated RNA was reverse transcribed, so expressed TCRB transcripts were sequenced. An average of about 3.57 million reads was obtained for naive, central memory and regulatory T cell samples. Generated by immunoSEQ multiplex PCR, the TCRdb table keeps only in-frame clones and is missing some. This sample has 240,000 or so clones, with about a fifth found just once. By way of CD45RO/CCR7/CD25/CD127/CD95/CD27, the CD4+ regulatory, stem cell-like memory, central memory and naive cells were sorted. The data derive from a study of beta chain features in type 1 diabetes. Whole-study results and caveats: A closer apparent resemblance between naive, central memory and Treg TCRB repertoires was seen in patients than in healthy donors. Diminished insertions and augmented deletions at VDJ junctions characterized type 1 diabetes patients. All four CD4+ subsets of Type 1 diabetes patients contained TCRB CDR3s that were moderately but significantly shorter.

The source of this sequence is a woman aged 40 to 50 with type 1 diabetes. Specimen: naive CD4+ T cells from blood.

The CDR3 region has the DNA TGTGCCAGCAGCTTGGGGGTCGGGACAGGGAACTACAATGAGCAGTTCTTC. Translation: CASSLGVGTGNYNEQFF. V usage is TRBV5-4 and J usage is TRBJ2-1, with 9 bases lining up with TRBD1. The germline V gene has CDR1 SGHNT and CDR2 YYREEE (reference sequence). The CDR3 length is 17 residues. V was clipped by 0 bases and J by 3 bases; unmatched bases: 7.